This TCR beta chain was sequenced in a study of regulatory T cells in long-lasting Graves disease. At the level of the study: For a period under 3 months, newly diagnosed Graves' patients had taken antithyroid drugs. Study outcomes and limitations: Between persistent patients, a few thousand public clonotypes were shared, exceeding the approximately 990 shared between new patients. Persistent Graves' disease cases displayed lower TCR diversity than newly diagnosed ones.

Library construction for TCR beta used iRepertoire HTBI primers and Arm-PCR of CDR3 regions. TCRdb reanalysed the multiplex PCR reads using MiXCR and keeps one entry per CDR3 protein. The sample yields about 440,000 distinct CDR3 sequences, 16% seen once. Time point in this sample: newly diagnosed GD, antithyroid drugs for less than 3 months. Generation of the TCR library employed RNA extracted from PBMCs. A word on this clonotype: The antigen is unknown.

This CDR3 has 14 amino acids. CDR1 is DFQATT, CDR2 SNEGSKA, per germline (reference sequence). The V and J ends lost 1 base and 4 bases respectively, with 12 bases between them. Separately, the same data were catalogued under a study of T cells in Graves' hyperthyroidism and ophthalmopathy. That paper states: Researchers defined stable Graves' hyperthyroidism as no ophthalmopathy progression within 18 months.

Sequenced here: peripheral blood mononuclear cells (PBMCs), sampled at new diagnosis, from a patient treated with antithyroid drugs. The sequence was collected from a woman aged 25 to 39 with Graves disease. The chain recombines TRBV20-1 with TRBJ2-3; unclear D gene. The CDR3 region is CSARVVPLSDTQYF. DNA of the CDR3: TGCAGTGCTAGAGTAGTTCCTTTATCAGATACGCAGTATTTT.